The 12 T cell receptor beta chains reported below all come from one sample, sequenced in a study of post-analysis software for immune sequencing data. Every TCR beta cDNA library bore unique molecular identifiers. TCRdb reprocessed the PCR reads with MiXCR, giving one entry per CDR3 protein. The repertoire holds fewer than 850,000 distinct CDR3 sequences, with 25% to 30% as singletons. For these receptors, no antigen is known. The study, taken as a whole, reports: In patients, five TRBV segments were more frequent than in controls, with TRBV5-6, TRBV5-1 and TRBV20-1 among them.

Sequencing was done on a sample of blood. The receptors stem from a girl aged 10 to 17 with multiple sclerosis.

The chain uses TRBV5-1 and TRBJ2-5; TRBD2 matches 12 bases. The junction had 14 bases not matched to a gene; V was cut back by 4 bases and J by 13 bases. Germline V lookup: CDR1 SGHRS, CDR2 YFSETQ. The CDR3 spans 15 residues. CDR3 coding DNA: TGCGCCAGCAGCCACGACTCTAGCGGGGGGGCAATACGGTACTTC. It translates to CASSHDSSGGAIRYF.

V is TRBV10-3 and J is TRBJ2-1; 10 bases line up with TRBD2. This CDR3 contains 14 residues. Germline V gene sequence: CDR1 ENHRY, CDR2 SYGVKD. V was pared by 6 bases and J by 6 bases, with 5 bases of the junction left unmatched. In DNA, the CDR3 is TGTGCCATCAGGGGGCTAGCGGGAGTCAATGAGCAGTTCTTC. As protein: CAIRGLAGVNEQFF.

As to this clonotype: An end of the junction does not agree with germline; a read error may underlie this. V gene TRBV29-1 combines with J gene TRBJ2-7; D not resolved. This CDR3 is built from 13 residues. Looked up from germline, CDR1 is SQVTM and CDR2 is ANQGSEA. CDR3 residues: CSVKETDSYEQYF. The CDR3, as DNA: TGCAGCGTTAAAGAGACGGATTCCTACGAGCAGTACTTC.

This clonotype came up a few times. This chain uses TRBV29-1 with TRBJ2-7; D may be TRBD2 (7 bases). CDR1 is SQVTM and CDR2 is ANQGSEA in the germline V gene. Deletions cut 4 bases from V and 6 bases from J, with 16 bases between. The length of the CDR3 is 13 residues. The CDR3 DNA sequence: TGCAGCGTTGCGTTCGGGGGGCTGACCGAGCAGTACTTC. This translates into CSVAFGGLTEQYF.

This clonotype showed up just a few times. V is TRBV7-9 and J is TRBJ1-5, with 7 bases that match TRBD1. The CDR3 covers 16 residues. J was trimmed by 6 bases and V by 4 bases; bases with no gene match: 12. Germline V gene lookup returns CDR1 SEHNR and CDR2 FQNEAQ (reference sequence). CDR3 in DNA: TGTGCCAGCAGCTCCTACAGGGGAATACAGGGTCAGCCCCAGCATTTT. Its translation: CASSSYRGIQGQPQHF.

The chain joins TRBV5-1 to TRBJ1-1, with D maybe TRBD1 (5 bases). This CDR3 comprises 16 residues. Germline CDR1 SGHRS, CDR2 YFSETQ. V was cut by 2 bases and J by 0 bases, with 14 bases left in between. The CDR3 here is CASSLKSWGMNTEAFF. CDR3 DNA: TGCGCCAGCAGCTTAAAGTCATGGGGGATGAACACTGAAGCTTTCTTT.

This clonotype was counted at least ten times. This rearrangement joins TRBV29-1 to TRBJ2-3; TRBD2 matches at 12 bases. Germline CDR1 and CDR2: SQVTM and ANQGSEA. V dropped 7 bases and J dropped 3; count of bases not matched to a gene: 8. CDR3 size: 15 residues. Written as DNA, the CDR3 is TGCAGCGCCTCATTCACTAGCGGGAGGACAGATACGCAGTATTTT. This encodes CSASFTSGRTDTQYF.

This clonotype was counted a few times. The chain recombines TRBV2 with TRBJ2-7, with D possibly being TRBD1 (6 bases). The germline V gene encodes CDR1 SNHLY and CDR2 FYNNEI. This CDR3 comprises 13 residues. The germline V and J ends were trimmed by 6 bases and 4 bases, with 13 bases remaining between them. The DNA for the CDR3 is TGTGCCAGCAGGCCCAGCAGGGGATACGAGCAGTACTTC. Its translation is CASRPSRGYEQYF.

The V call is TRBV20-1, the J call TRBJ2-1; D remains unclear. This CDR3 region has 16 residues. The V end was cut by 0 bases, the J end by 4 bases, with 16 bases between. Germline CDR1 reads DFQATT; CDR2 reads SNEGSKA (reference sequence). The CDR3 bases are TGCAGTGCTAGAGACCCGGTTCCGGGCCCTTACAATGAGCAGTTCTTC. Its protein is CSARDPVPGPYNEQFF.

This chain links TRBV27 with TRBJ2-5, with D unclear. The CDR3 loop spans 12 amino acids. V lost 5 bases and J lost 3, with 7 bases in between. Germline CDR1 reads MNHEY; CDR2 reads SMNVEV (reference sequence). DNA of the CDR3: TGTGCCAGCAGTGCCAACAAAGAGACCCAGTACTTC. It encodes CASSANKETQYF.

The chain employs TRBV15 and TRBJ1-4, with D possibly TRBD1 on 6 matching bases. CDR1 and CDR2 (germline): LNHNV, YYDKDF (reference sequence). With 5 bases removed from V and 7 bases from J, the gap between germline ends came to 14 bases. The CDR3 runs 14 residues. The CDR3 bases are TGTGCCACCAGCTTAGACAGGTGGGGTGAAAAACTGTTTTTT. It is translated as CATSLDRWGEKLFF.

This clonotype was detected only a few times. The rearrangement joins TRBV7-9 to TRBJ2-5, with 7 bases lining up with TRBD2. The V gene end was trimmed by 5 bases and the J gene end by 2 bases; junction bases not matched to a gene: 2. There are 13 residues in the CDR3. The germline CDR1 and CDR2 sequences are SEHNR and FQNEAQ (reference sequence). The CDR3 nucleotides are TGTGCCAGCAGCGGGACTACTCAAGAGACCCAGTACTTC. Protein: CASSGTTQETQYF.